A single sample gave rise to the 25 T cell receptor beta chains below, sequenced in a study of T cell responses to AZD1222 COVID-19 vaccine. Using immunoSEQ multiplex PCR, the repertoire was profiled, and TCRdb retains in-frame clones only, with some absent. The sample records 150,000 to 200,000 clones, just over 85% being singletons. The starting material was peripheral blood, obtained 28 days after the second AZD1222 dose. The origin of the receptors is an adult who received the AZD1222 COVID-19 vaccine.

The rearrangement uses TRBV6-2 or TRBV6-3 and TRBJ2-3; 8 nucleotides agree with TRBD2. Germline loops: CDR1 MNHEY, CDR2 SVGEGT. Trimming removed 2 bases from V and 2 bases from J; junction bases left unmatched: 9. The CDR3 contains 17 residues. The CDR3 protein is CASSYGRAGGLTDTQYF. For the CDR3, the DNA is TGTGCCAGCAGTTACGGGCGGGCGGGGGGCCTCACAGATACGCAGTATTTT.

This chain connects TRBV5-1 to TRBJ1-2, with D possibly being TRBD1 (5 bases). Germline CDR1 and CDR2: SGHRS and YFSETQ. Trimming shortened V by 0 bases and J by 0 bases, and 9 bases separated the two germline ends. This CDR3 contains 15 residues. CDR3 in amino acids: CASSLATGSNYGYTF. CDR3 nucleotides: TGCGCCAGCAGCTTGGCCACAGGCTCTAACTATGGCTACACCTTC.

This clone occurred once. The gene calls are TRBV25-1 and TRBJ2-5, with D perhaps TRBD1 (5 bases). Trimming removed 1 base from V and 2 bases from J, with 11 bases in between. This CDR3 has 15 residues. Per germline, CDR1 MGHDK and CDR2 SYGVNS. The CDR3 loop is CASSESGHGQETQYF. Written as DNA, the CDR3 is TGTGCCAGCAGTGAATCTGGACATGGACAAGAGACCCAGTACTTC.

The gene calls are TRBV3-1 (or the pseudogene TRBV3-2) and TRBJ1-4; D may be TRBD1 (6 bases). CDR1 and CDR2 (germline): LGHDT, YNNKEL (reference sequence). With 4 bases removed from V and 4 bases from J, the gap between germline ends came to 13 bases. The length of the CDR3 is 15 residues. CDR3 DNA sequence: TGTGCCAGCAGCCGCCGGGAGGGGGGTAATGAAAAACTGTTTTTT. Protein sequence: CASSRREGGNEKLFF.

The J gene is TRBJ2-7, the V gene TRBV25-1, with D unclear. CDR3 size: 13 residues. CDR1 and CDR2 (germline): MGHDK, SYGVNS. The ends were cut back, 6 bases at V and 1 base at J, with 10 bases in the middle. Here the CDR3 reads CASSLVQSYEQYF. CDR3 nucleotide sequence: TGTGCCAGCAGCCTGGTACAATCCTACGAGCAGTACTTC.

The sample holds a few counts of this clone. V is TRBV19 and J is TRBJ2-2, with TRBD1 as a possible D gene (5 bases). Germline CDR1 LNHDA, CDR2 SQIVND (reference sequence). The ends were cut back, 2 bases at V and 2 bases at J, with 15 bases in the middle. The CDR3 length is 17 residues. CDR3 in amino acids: CASSIWVSRVNTGELFF. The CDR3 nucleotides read TGTGCCAGTAGTATATGGGTGAGCAGGGTTAACACCGGGGAGCTGTTTTTT.

The CDR3 nucleotides read TGTGCCAGCACCCGGGCGAACACTGAAGCTTTCTTT. Translating gives CASTRANTEAFF. The chain joins TRBV3-1 (or the pseudogene TRBV3-2) to TRBJ1-1, with D hard to call. The germline V gene has CDR1 LGHDT and CDR2 YNNKEL (reference sequence). The CDR3 sequence is 12 residues long. Trimming cost V 7 bases and J 1 base, with 7 bases left between them.

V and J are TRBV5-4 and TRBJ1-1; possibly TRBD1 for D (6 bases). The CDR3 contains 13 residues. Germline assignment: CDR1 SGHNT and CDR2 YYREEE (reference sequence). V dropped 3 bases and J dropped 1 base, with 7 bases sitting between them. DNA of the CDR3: TGTGCCAGCAGCTACAGGGCGAACACTGAAGCTTTCTTT. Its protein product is CASSYRANTEAFF.

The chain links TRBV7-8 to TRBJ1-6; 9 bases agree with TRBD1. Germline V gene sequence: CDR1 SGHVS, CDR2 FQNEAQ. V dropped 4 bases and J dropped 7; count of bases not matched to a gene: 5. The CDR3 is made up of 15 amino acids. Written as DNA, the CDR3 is TGTGCCAGCAGCTCCGGGACAGGGTTCAATTCACCCCTCCACTTT. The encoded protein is CASSSGTGFNSPLHF.

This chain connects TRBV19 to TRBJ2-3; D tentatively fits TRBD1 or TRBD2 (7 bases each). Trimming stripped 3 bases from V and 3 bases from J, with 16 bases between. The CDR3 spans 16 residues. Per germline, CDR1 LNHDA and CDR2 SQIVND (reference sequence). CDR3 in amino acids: CASSMGGGPFTDTQYF. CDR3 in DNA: TGTGCCAGTAGTATGGGAGGGGGCCCGTTTACAGATACGCAGTATTTT.

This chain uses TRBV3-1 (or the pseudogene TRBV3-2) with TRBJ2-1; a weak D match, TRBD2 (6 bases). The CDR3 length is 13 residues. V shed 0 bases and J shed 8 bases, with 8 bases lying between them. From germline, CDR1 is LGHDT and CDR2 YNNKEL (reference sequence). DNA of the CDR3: TGTGCCAGCAGCCAAGACCGCGGGGATGAGCAGTTCTTC. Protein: CASSQDRGDEQFF.

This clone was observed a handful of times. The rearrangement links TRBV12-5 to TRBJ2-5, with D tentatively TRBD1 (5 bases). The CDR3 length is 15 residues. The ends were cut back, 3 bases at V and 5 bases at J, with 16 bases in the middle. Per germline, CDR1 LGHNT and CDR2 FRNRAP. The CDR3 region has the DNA TGTGCTAGTGGTTTAGGGGCATCTCAAGGGGAGACCCAGTACTTC. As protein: CASGLGASQGETQYF.

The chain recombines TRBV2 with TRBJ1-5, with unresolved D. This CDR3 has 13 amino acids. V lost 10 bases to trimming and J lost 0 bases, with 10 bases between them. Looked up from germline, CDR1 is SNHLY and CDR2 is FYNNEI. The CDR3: CATTRYSNQPQHF. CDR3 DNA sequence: TGTGCCACTACAAGGTATAGCAATCAGCCCCAGCATTTT.

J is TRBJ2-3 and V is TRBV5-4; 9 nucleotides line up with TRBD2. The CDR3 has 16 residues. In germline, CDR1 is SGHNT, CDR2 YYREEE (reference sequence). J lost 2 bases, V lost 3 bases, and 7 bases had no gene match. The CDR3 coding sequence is TGTGCCAGCAGCTCAGGACTAGCGAAACCCACAGATACGCAGTATTTT. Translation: CASSSGLAKPTDTQYF.

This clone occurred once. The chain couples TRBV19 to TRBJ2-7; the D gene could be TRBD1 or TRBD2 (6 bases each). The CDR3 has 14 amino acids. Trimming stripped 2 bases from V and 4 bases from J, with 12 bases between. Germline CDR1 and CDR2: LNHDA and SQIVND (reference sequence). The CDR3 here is CASSIRGRRYEQYF. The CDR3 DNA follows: TGTGCCAGTAGTATACGGGGGCGCAGATACGAGCAGTACTTC.

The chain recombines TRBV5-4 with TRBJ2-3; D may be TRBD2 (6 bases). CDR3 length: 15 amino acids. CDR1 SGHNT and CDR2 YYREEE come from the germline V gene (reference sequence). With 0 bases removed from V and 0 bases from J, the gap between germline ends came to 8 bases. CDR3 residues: CASSLGGISTDTQYF. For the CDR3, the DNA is TGTGCCAGCAGCTTGGGCGGGATCAGCACAGATACGCAGTATTTT. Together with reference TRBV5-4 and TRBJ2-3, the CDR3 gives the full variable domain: ETGVTQSPTHLIKTRGQQVTLRCSSQSGHNTVSWYQQALGQGPQFIFQYYREEENGRGNFPPRFSGLQFPNYSSELNVNALELDDSALYLCASSLGGISTDTQYFGPGTRLTVL.

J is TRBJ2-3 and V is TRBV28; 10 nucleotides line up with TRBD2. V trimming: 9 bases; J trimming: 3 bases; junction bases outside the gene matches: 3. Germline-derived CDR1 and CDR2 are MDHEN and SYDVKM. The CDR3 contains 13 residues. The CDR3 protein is CASIAGGTDTQYF. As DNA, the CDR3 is TGTGCCAGTATAGCGGGGGGAACAGATACGCAGTATTTT.

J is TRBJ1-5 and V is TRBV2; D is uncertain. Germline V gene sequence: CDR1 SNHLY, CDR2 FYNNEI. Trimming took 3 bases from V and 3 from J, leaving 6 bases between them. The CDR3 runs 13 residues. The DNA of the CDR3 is TGTGCCAGCAGTGACAGGAACAATCAGCCCCAGCATTTT. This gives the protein CASSDRNNQPQHF.

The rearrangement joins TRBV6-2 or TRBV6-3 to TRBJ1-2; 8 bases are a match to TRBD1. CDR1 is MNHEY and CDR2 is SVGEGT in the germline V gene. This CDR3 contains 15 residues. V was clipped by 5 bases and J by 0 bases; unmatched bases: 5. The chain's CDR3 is CASSQSGQANYGYTF. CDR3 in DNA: TGTGCCAGCAGTCAATCGGGACAGGCTAACTATGGCTACACCTTC.

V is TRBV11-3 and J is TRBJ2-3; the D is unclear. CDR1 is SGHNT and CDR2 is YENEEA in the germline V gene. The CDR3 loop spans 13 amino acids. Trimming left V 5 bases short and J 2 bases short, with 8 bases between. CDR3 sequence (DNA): TGTGCCAGCAGCCCGGCCACCACAGATACGCAGTATTTT. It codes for CASSPATTDTQYF. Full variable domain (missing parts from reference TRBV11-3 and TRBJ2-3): EAGVVQSPRYKIIEKKQPVAFWCNPISGHNTLYWYLQNLGQGPELLIRYENEEAVDDSQLPKDRFSAERLKGVDSTLKIQPAELGDSAVYLCASSPATTDTQYFGPGTRLTVL.

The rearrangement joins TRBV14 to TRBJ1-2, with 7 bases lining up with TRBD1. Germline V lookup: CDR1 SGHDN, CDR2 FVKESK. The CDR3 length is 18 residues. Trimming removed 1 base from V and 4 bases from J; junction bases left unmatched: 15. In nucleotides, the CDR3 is TGTGCCAGCAGCCAAGCGTCGACAGGGTCAGTTCAGGGCTATGGCTACACCTTC. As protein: CASSQASTGSVQGYGYTF.

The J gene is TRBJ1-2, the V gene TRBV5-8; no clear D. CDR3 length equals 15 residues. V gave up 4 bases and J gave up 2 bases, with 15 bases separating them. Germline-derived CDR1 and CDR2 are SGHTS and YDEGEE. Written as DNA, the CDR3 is TGTGCCAGCAGCCGGAACGGACCGGGAAACTATGGCTACACCTTC. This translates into CASSRNGPGNYGYTF. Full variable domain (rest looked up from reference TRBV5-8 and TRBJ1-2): EAGVTQSPTHLIKTRGQQATLRCSPISGHTSVYWYQQALGLGLQFLLWYDEGEERNRGNFPPRFSGRQFPNYSSELNVNALELEDSALYLCASSRNGPGNYGYTFGSGTRLTVV.

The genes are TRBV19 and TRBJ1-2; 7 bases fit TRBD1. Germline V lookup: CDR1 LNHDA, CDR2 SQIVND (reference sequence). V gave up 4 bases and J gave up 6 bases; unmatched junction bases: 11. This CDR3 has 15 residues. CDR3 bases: TGTGCCAGTAGTACCACAGGGGCGACTAAGAATGGCTACACCTTC. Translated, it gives CASSTTGATKNGYTF.

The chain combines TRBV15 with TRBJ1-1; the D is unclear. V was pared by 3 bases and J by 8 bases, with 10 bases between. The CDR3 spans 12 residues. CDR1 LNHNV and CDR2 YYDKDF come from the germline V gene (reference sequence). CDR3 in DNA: TGTGCCACCAGCAGCCAGAGGACCGAAGCTTTCTTT. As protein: CATSSQRTEAFF.

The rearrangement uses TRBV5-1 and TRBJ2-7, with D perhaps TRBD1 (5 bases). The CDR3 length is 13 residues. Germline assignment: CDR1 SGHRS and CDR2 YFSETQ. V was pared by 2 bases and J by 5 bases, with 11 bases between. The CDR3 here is CASSLNIQDEQYF. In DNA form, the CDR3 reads TGCGCCAGCAGCTTAAATATACAGGACGAGCAGTACTTC. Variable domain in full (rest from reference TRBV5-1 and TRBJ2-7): KAGVTQTPRYLIKTRGQQVTLSCSPISGHRSVSWYQQTPGQGLQFLFEYFSETQRNKGNFPGRFSGRQFSNSRSEMNVSTLELGDSALYLCASSLNIQDEQYFGPGTRLTVT.